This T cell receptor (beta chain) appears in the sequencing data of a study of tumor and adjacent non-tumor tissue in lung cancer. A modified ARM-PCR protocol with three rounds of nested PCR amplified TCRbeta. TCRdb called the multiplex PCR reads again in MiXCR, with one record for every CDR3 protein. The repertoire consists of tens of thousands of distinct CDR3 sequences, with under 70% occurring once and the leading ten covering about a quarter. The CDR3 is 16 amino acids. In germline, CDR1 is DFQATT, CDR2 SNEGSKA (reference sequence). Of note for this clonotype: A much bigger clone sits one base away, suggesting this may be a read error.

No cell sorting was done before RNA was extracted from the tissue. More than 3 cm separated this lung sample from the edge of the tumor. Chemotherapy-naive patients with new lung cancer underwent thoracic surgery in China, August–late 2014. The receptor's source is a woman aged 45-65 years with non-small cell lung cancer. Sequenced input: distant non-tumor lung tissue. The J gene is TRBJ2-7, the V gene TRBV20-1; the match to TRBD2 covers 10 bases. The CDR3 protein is CSASSPGLAFSYEQCF. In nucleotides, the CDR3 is TGCAGTGCTAGCTCCCCGGGACTAGCGTTTTCCTACGAGCAGTGCTTC.